This T cell receptor beta chain stems from a study of cytomegalovirus exposure and HLA in healthy donors. General study findings and limits: Later work found that TCR association rates differed between HLA loci; DRB1 had the most and HLA-C the fewest. Reportedly, fewer N-insertions than the 666-donor mean appeared in an Asian-associated ancestry cluster in a later analysis. TCR beta V- and J-gene trimming, according to a later analysis, was linked to a missense DCLRE1C variant.

Primers for the PCR totalled 60 Vbeta and 13 Jbeta. Generated by immunoSEQ multiplex PCR, the TCRdb table keeps only in-frame clones and is missing some. The repertoire holds about 88,000 clones, with approximately 70% as singletons. A note on this clone: Its target is not known.

This CDR3 is built from 15 residues. Germline V gives CDR1 SEHNR, CDR2 FQNEAQ (reference sequence). Trimming cost V 5 bases and J 0 bases, with 11 bases left between them. This sequence joins TRBV7-9 and TRBJ1-5; a possible D gene is TRBD1 (5 bases). Specimen: PBMCs. The receptor was isolated from a man aged 50 to 60 in good health and CMV-seronegative. This chain's CDR3 is CASSHDRTSNQPQHF. The CDR3 coding sequence is TGTGCCAGCAGCCATGACAGAACTAGCAATCAGCCCCAGCATTTT.